This TCR beta chain was recovered during a study of T cell responses to AZD1222 COVID-19 vaccine. Study-level points and caveats: Repertoires were obtained only post-peak T cell response. CD4 TCRs covered the whole spike, strongest at regions 160-218 and 743-854. Baseline serology detected seropositivity in only a handful of AZD1222 recipients. Spike-specific TCR breadth and depth were elevated following two AZD1222 doses.

On this clone: The antigen remains undetermined.

Data came from immunoSEQ multiplex PCR; TCRdb stores just in-frame clones and leaves some out. Of 95,000 to 100,000 clones detected, just over 85% appear once; the ten largest clones hold around 1.5%. The starting material was peripheral blood, obtained on day 0 of AZD1222 vaccination. This receptor was identified in an adult in good health.

DNA for the CDR3: TGTGCCATCAGTGCAGCCGGGGGGTCCTATGGCTACACCTTC. It is translated as CAISAAGGSYGYTF. The chain has TRBV10-3 and TRBJ1-2, with a weak D call TRBD1 (5 bases). Trimming took 4 bases from V and 4 from J, leaving 13 bases between them. The CDR3 runs to 14 residues. Germline V gene sequence: CDR1 ENHRY, CDR2 SYGVKD.